This T cell receptor beta chain was sequenced for a study of cytomegalovirus exposure and HLA in healthy donors. Study conclusions and caveats: Later on, an analysis tied over 15,000 TCR beta sequences to HLA alleles at 0.05 false discovery rate. Among TCR sequences, most were rare, though some public TCRs appeared in many donors.

60 Vbeta and 13 Jbeta primers were used in PCR. Sequencing was performed with immunoSEQ multiplex PCR; in TCRdb, only in-frame clones are kept and a portion is missing. The table shows over 130,000 clones, with approximately 80% occurring only once. The CDR3 is 13 residues long. V shed 5 bases and J shed 8 bases, with 15 bases lying between them. Germline CDR1 reads GTSNPN; CDR2 reads SVGIG (reference sequence). A remark on this clone: The antigen is unknown.

This sequence originates from a man aged 35 to 55 in good health and CMV-seronegative. Input material: PBMCs. This chain uses TRBV30 with TRBJ1-4; D is ambiguous. The CDR3 spells CAWVTTFGEKLFF. The CDR3 bases are TGTGCCTGGGTGACCACCTTCGGGGAAAAACTGTTTTTT.